The source of this T cell receptor beta chain is a study of cytomegalovirus exposure and HLA in healthy donors. The CDR3 has 15 residues. Germline assignment: CDR1 SGHRS and CDR2 YFSETQ. Trimming took 8 bases from V and 5 from J, leaving 20 bases between them. Comment on this clone: Antigen unknown.

Study-wide points: Being productive about 87% or about 30% of the time was typical of most TCR beta V segments in an earlier analysis. Presence/absence analyses assumed roughly uniform sequencing depth across donors. Later, TCR association rates were found to vary by HLA locus, highest for DRB1 and lowest for HLA-C.

PCR used 60 Vbeta primers and 13 Jbeta primers. Original processing methods: Among the unique TCR beta chains that a later analysis counted, about 81 million in all, about 10 million were shared. Produced via immunoSEQ multiplex PCR; TCRdb's table is partial and in-frame only. Clone size and the V and J calls come from that table; the DNA yielded D and trimming. The sample carries about 120,000 clones, approximately 78% recorded once. The TCR sequence derives from a woman aged 40 to 49 in good health and CMV-seronegative. Sequencing was performed on PBMCs. The rearrangement joins TRBV5-1 to TRBJ2-1; tentatively, D is TRBD2 (5 bases). CDR3 coding DNA: TGCGCCAGACCCCTGGTCGGAGGCTACAACAATGAGCAGTTCTTC. This sequence encodes CARPLVGGYNNEQFF. The complete variable domain, with remaining parts taken from reference TRBV5-1 and TRBJ2-1, reads KAGVTQTPRYLIKTRGQQVTLSCSPISGHRSVSWYQQTPGQGLQFLFEYFSETQRNKGNFPGRFSGRQFSNSRSEMNVSTLELGDSALYLCARPLVGGYNNEQFFGPGTRLTVL.